This T cell receptor beta chain was captured in a study of a mutant IDH1 vaccine in newly diagnosed glioma. Repertoires were generated with immunoSEQ multiplex PCR, while TCRdb's copy carries only in-frame clones and drops some. This repertoire shows fewer than 55,000 clones, roughly two thirds found once; its top ten account for more than 4.5%. Noted time point: week 47, end of study. A 20-mer mutant IDH1 peptide at 300 ug was injected subcutaneously with topical imiquimod. The length of the CDR3 is 15 residues. J lost 6 bases, V lost 3 bases, and 7 bases had no gene match. From germline, CDR1 is KGHSH and CDR2 LQKENI. This clone has only one observation. The antigen is undetermined.

V usage is TRBV18 and J usage is TRBJ1-2; 10 bases line up with TRBD1. The sequencing used peripheral blood mononuclear cells (PBMCs), collected from a glioma patient whose treatment included an IDH1 peptide vaccine. The receptor's source is a man in his forties with glioma. Some clones in this sample may be carry-over from other donors' samples. The CDR3: CASSPERTGGDGYTF. The CDR3 nucleotides read TGTGCCAGCTCACCGGAAAGGACAGGGGGAGATGGCTACACCTTC.